The 13 T cell receptor beta chains presented below share a single source sample, sequenced in a study of blood T cell repertoires in COVID-19. This table comes from immunoSEQ multiplex PCR, and its TCRdb copy is limited to in-frame clones, with some not included. Of tens of thousands of clones listed, approximately 86% are singletons. The sequencing input was peripheral blood. The receptors stem from a woman aged 60-75 years with acute or convalescent COVID-19.

This clone was counted a few times. This chain connects TRBV2 to TRBJ1-6, with a tentative D call TRBD1 (6 bases). The CDR3 covers 13 residues. Trimming took 6 bases from V and 7 from J, leaving 10 bases between them. Germline V gene lookup returns CDR1 SNHLY and CDR2 FYNNEI. The CDR3 here is CASSRTENSPLHF. CDR3 sequence (DNA): TGTGCCAGCAGCCGGACAGAAAATTCACCCCTCCACTTT.

The chain uses TRBV28 and TRBJ1-2; D is unresolved. Deletions cut 6 bases from V and 1 base from J, with 12 bases between. CDR1 and CDR2 from the germline V gene are MDHEN and SYDVKM. This CDR3 is built from 14 residues. In DNA form, the CDR3 reads TGTGCCAGCAGGAGGGCAAACATTAACTATGGCTACACCTTC. Protein product: CASRRANINYGYTF.

The genes are TRBV3-1 (or the pseudogene TRBV3-2) and TRBJ2-3; 14 nucleotides line up with TRBD2. This CDR3 spans 15 amino acids. The J segment lost 9 bases and the V segment lost 5 bases, leaving 7 bases of the junction unmatched. Germline V gene sequence: CDR1 LGHDT, CDR2 YNNKEL (reference sequence). CDR3 nucleotide sequence: TGTGCCAGCAGCGTCGGACTAGCGGGGGGAGGGACGCAGTATTTT. It codes for CASSVGLAGGGTQYF.

This clone showed up just a few times. The gene calls are TRBV19 and TRBJ1-3, with D uncertain. In germline, CDR1 is LNHDA, CDR2 SQIVND (reference sequence). The CDR3 extends over 14 amino acids. Trimming pared 4 bases from V and 2 bases from J, leaving 9 bases between. The CDR3 coding sequence is TGTGCCAGTAGTACCCGGGTCGCTGGAAACACCATATATTTT. It codes for CASSTRVAGNTIYF.

This clone was detected once. The CDR3 nucleotides are TGCAGCGTTGGGGGTGTATCAGGGGAGAACACTGAAGCTTTCTTT. Amino acids: CSVGGVSGENTEAFF. The V call is TRBV29-1, the J call TRBJ1-1, with D perhaps TRBD1 (6 bases). Per germline, CDR1 SQVTM and CDR2 ANQGSEA. V dropped 4 bases and J dropped 1 base, with 16 bases sitting between them. The CDR3 consists of 15 residues.

This chain links TRBV19 with TRBJ2-5, with TRBD1 matching over 8 bases. Germline values: CDR1 LNHDA, CDR2 SQIVND (reference sequence). With 2 bases clipped from V and 6 bases from J, the junction kept 8 bases outside the gene matches. The CDR3 length is 15 residues. CDR3: CASSIPGRTGKTQYF. CDR3 bases: TGTGCCAGTAGTATACCGGGTCGGACAGGGAAGACCCAGTACTTC.

V usage is TRBV7-9 and J usage is TRBJ2-4; 7 bases map to TRBD1. CDR1 and CDR2 from the germline V gene are SEHNR and FQNEAQ (reference sequence). The CDR3 has 15 amino acids. V shed 2 bases and J 1 base; nucleotides not matched to a gene: 2. The CDR3 region is CASSLTGAAKNIQYF. The CDR3 bases are TGTGCCAGCAGCTTAACAGGGGCGGCCAAAAACATTCAGTACTTC.

This rearrangement joins TRBV24-1 to TRBJ2-3; 8 nucleotides line up with TRBD2. The CDR3 covers 15 residues. Per the germline V gene, CDR1 is KGHDR and CDR2 is SFDVKD. The V and J ends lost 7 bases and 2 bases, in that order; junction bases with no gene match: 7. The CDR3 DNA is TGTGCCACCAGGGGACTAGACCAATACACAGATACGCAGTATTTT. It is translated as CATRGLDQYTDTQYF.

The V and J genes are TRBV5-1 and TRBJ1-1, with a tentative D call TRBD1 (6 bases). CDR1 and CDR2 from the germline V gene are SGHRS and YFSETQ. This CDR3 comprises 15 residues. Between the trimmed V and J ends, which lost 0 bases and 4 bases, there was a span of 13 bases. The CDR3 spells CASSLDGGGGTEAFF. As DNA, the CDR3 is TGCGCCAGCAGCTTGGACGGGGGAGGGGGCACTGAAGCTTTCTTT. Using reference TRBV5-1 and TRBJ1-1 for the parts outside the CDR3, the full variable domain is KAGVTQTPRYLIKTRGQQVTLSCSPISGHRSVSWYQQTPGQGLQFLFEYFSETQRNKGNFPGRFSGRQFSNSRSEMNVSTLELGDSALYLCASSLDGGGGTEAFFGQGTRLTVV.

CDR3: CASSQEVQDRAKLDYGYTF. In DNA form, the CDR3 reads TGTGCCAGCAGCCAAGAAGTACAGGACAGGGCAAAACTCGACTATGGCTACACCTTC. The rearrangement links TRBV3-1 (or the pseudogene TRBV3-2) to TRBJ1-2, with 8 bases matching TRBD1. Losses at the gene ends were 0 bases for V and 3 bases for J; bases not matched to a gene: 15. The germline gives CDR1 LGHDT, CDR2 YNNKEL (reference sequence). This CDR3 contains 19 residues.

The V and J genes are TRBV5-4 and TRBJ2-2; no clear D gene. The CDR3 length is 15 residues. Germline CDR1 SGHNT, CDR2 YYREEE (reference sequence). V shed 0 bases and J shed 1 base, with 7 bases lying between them. The CDR3 sequence: CASSLGLQNTGELFF. Written as DNA, the CDR3 is TGTGCCAGCAGCTTGGGACTTCAGAACACCGGGGAGCTGTTTTTT.

The CDR3 protein is CASSPNRGQGEAFF. CDR3 sequence (DNA): TGTGCCAGCTCACCGAACAGGGGGCAGGGTGAAGCTTTCTTT. This rearrangement joins TRBV18 to TRBJ1-1, with 9 positions matching TRBD1. Trimming at V came to 3 bases and at J to 7 bases, leaving 6 bases not matched to a gene. Germline values: CDR1 KGHSH, CDR2 LQKENI. This CDR3 has 14 residues.

This chain connects TRBV7-2 to TRBJ2-3; the D gene is possibly TRBD1 (6 bases). This CDR3 has 14 residues. Per the germline V gene, CDR1 is SGHTA and CDR2 is FQGNSA. V dropped 1 base and J dropped 3 bases, with 8 bases sitting between them. CDR3 in amino acids: CASSLVGATDTQYF. The CDR3 nucleotides read TGTGCCAGCAGCTTAGTGGGGGCAACAGATACGCAGTATTTT.